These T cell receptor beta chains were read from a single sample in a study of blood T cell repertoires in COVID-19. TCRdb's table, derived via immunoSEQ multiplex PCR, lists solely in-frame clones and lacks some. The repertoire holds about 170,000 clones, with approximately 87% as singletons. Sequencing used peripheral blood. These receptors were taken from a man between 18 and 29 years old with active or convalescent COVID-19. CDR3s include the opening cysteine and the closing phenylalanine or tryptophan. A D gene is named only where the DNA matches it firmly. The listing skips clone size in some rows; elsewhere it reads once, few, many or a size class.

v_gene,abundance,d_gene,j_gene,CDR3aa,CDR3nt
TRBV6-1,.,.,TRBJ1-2,CASSESLWGDYGYTF,TGTGCCAGCAGTGAATCTTTGTGGGGGGACTATGGCTACACCTTC
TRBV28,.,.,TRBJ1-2,CASSPQGYANYGYTF,TGTGCCAGCAGTCCACAGGGATACGCTAACTATGGCTACACCTTC
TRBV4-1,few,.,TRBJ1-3,CASSQGQFGNTIYF,TGCGCCAGCAGCCAAGGACAGTTTGGAAACACCATATATTTT
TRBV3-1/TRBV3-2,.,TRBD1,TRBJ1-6,CASSQTGNSPLHF,TGTGCCAGCAGCCAGACAGGGAATTCACCCCTCCACTTT
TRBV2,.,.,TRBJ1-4,CASDGNLNEKLFF,TGTGCCAGCGACGGGAACCTTAATGAAAAACTGTTTTTT
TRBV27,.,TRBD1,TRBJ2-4,CASSPPGGAVQNIQYF,TGTGCCAGCAGTCCCCCAGGGGGCGCGGTCCAAAACATTCAGTACTTC
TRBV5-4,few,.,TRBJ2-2,CASSLVGQAGELFF,TGTGCCAGCAGCTTGGTAGGCCAGGCAGGGGAGCTGTTTTTT
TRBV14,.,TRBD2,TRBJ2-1,CASSQGTSGYIEQFF,TGTGCCAGCAGCCAAGGGACTAGCGGTTACATTGAGCAGTTCTTC
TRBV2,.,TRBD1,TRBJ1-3,CASTYTGEAGNTIYF,TGTGCCAGCACCTATACAGGGGAGGCAGGAAACACCATATATTTT
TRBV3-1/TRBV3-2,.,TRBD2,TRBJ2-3,CASRPGTSGSSDTQYF,TGTGCCAGCAGACCCGGGACTAGCGGGAGTTCGGATACGCAGTATTTT
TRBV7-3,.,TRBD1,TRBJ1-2,CASSLGTGPLGYTF,TGTGCCAGCAGCTTAGGGACAGGACCCTTAGGCTACACCTTC
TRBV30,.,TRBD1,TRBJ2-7,CAWGGQAYEQYF,TGTGCCTGGGGGGGACAGGCCTACGAGCAGTACTTC
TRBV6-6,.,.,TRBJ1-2,CASSYSQDGYTF,TGTGCCAGCAGTTACTCCCAGGATGGCTACACCTTC
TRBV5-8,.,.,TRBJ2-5,CASSLDTAQETQYF,TGTGCCAGCAGCTTGGACACAGCCCAAGAGACCCAGTACTTC
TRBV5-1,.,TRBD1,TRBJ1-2,CASSWTTLTGYGYTF,TGCGCCAGCAGCTGGACAACTTTGACAGGGTATGGCTACACCTTC
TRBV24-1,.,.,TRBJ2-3,CATSDLHIEEDNTDTQYF,TGTGCCACCAGTGATTTGCATATTGAGGAGGATAACACAGATACGCAGTATTTT
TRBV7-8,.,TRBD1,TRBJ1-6,CASSYTGVNSPLHF,TGTGCCAGCAGCTACACAGGGGTTAATTCACCCCTCCACTTT
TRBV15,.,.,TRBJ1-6,CATSRDRENSPLHF,TGTGCCACCAGCAGAGATCGAGAGAATTCACCCCTCCACTTT
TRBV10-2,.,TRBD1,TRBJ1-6,CASSEWGQGDSPLHF,TGCGCCAGCAGTGAGTGGGGGCAGGGGGATTCACCCCTCCACTTT
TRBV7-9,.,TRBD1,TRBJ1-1,CASSFIQGAAFF,TGTGCCAGCAGCTTCATACAGGGGGCAGCTTTCTTT
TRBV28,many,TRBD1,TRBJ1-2,CASSDRVYGYTF,TGTGCCAGCAGCGACAGGGTGTATGGCTACACCTTC
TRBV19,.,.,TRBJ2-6,CASSVNSGANVLTF,TGTGCCAGTAGTGTTAACTCTGGGGCCAACGTCCTGACTTTC
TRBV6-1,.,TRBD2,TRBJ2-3,CASSGLAGSSTDTQYF,TGTGCCAGCAGTGGACTAGCGGGAAGTTCCACAGATACGCAGTATTTT
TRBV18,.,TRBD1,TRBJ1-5,CASSGTGRASGSNQPQHF,TGTGCCAGCTCGGGGACAGGGAGGGCTTCGGGAAGCAATCAGCCCCAGCATTTT
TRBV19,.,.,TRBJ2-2,CASSIGGTGELFF,TGTGCCAGTAGTATCGGGGGTACCGGGGAGCTGTTTTTT
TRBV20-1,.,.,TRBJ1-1,CSASRGRNTEAFF,TGCAGTGCTAGTAGGGGTAGGAACACTGAAGCTTTCTTT
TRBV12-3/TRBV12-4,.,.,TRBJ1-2,CASSSQGIHGYTF,TGTGCCAGCAGTTCACAGGGAATCCATGGCTACACCTTC
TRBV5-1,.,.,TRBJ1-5,CASSSAGAGQPQHF,TGCGCCAGCAGCTCAGCGGGGGCTGGACAGCCCCAGCATTTT
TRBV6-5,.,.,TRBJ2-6,CASTPYTGANVLTF,TGTGCCAGCACCCCGTATACTGGGGCCAACGTCCTGACTTTC
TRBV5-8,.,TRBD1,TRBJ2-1,CASSLAKDTRGNEQFF,TGTGCCAGCAGCTTGGCTAAGGACACCAGGGGGAATGAGCAGTTCTTC
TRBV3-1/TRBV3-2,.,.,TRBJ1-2,CASSHPRPDFYGYTF,TGTGCCAGCAGCCATCCCCGTCCAGATTTCTATGGCTACACCTTC
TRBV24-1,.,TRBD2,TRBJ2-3,CATSEKREATDTQYF,TGTGCCACCAGTGAGAAGCGGGAAGCCACAGATACGCAGTATTTT
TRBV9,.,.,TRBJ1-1,CASSAYVAGPEAFF,TGTGCCAGCAGCGCCTACGTGGCGGGCCCTGAAGCTTTCTTT
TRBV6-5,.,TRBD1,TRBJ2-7,CASTPTGGYYEQYF,TGTGCCAGCACCCCGACAGGGGGCTACTACGAGCAGTACTTC
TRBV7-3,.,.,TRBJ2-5,CASSPLDRKETQYF,TGTGCCAGCAGTCCCCTTGACAGAAAAGAGACCCAGTACTTC
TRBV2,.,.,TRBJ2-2,CASNPSSGGYTGELFF,TGTGCCAGCAATCCTTCTTCCGGGGGTTACACCGGGGAGCTGTTTTTT
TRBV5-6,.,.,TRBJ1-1,CASSFIHSGEAFF,TGTGCCAGCAGCTTTATCCACAGTGGAGAAGCTTTCTTT
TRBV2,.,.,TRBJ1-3,CASSVPQTWEAGNTIYF,TGTGCCAGCAGCGTACCCCAAACCTGGGAGGCTGGAAACACCATATATTTT
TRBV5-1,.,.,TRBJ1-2,CASDFTGGSGYTF,TGCGCCAGCGACTTCACCGGGGGATCAGGCTACACCTTC
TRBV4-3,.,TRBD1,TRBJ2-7,CASSQGTGGDSEQYF,TGCGCCAGCAGCCAAGGGACAGGGGGTGATTCGGAGCAGTACTTC
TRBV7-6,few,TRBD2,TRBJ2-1,CASSLVPAGGVFDEQFF,TGTGCCAGCAGCTTAGTTCCAGCGGGGGGAGTCTTCGATGAGCAGTTCTTC
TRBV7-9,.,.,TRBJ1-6,CASSSTGINSPLHF,TGTGCCAGCAGCTCAACAGGGATTAATTCACCCCTCCACTTT
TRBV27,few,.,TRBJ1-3,CASSSYRAGNTIYF,TGTGCCAGCAGTTCTTACAGGGCTGGAAACACCATATATTTT
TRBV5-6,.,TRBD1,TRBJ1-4,CASSRGTGANEKLFF,TGTGCCAGCAGCAGGGGGACAGGGGCGAATGAAAAACTGTTTTTT
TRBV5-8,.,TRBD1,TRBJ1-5,CASSRAGQGINQPQHF,TGTGCCAGCAGCAGAGCGGGACAGGGGATCAATCAGCCCCAGCATTTT
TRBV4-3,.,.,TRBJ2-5,CASSQDLVAALETQYF,TGCGCCAGCAGCCAAGATTTGGTAGCGGCACTAGAGACCCAGTACTTC
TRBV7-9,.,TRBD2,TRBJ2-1,CASSSRTETSGRANEQFF,TGTGCCAGCAGCTCGCGAACCGAGACTAGCGGGAGGGCCAATGAGCAGTTCTTC
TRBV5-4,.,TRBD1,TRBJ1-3,CASSLGGQFSGNTIYF,TGTGCCAGCAGCTTGGGGGGACAGTTCTCTGGAAACACCATATATTTT